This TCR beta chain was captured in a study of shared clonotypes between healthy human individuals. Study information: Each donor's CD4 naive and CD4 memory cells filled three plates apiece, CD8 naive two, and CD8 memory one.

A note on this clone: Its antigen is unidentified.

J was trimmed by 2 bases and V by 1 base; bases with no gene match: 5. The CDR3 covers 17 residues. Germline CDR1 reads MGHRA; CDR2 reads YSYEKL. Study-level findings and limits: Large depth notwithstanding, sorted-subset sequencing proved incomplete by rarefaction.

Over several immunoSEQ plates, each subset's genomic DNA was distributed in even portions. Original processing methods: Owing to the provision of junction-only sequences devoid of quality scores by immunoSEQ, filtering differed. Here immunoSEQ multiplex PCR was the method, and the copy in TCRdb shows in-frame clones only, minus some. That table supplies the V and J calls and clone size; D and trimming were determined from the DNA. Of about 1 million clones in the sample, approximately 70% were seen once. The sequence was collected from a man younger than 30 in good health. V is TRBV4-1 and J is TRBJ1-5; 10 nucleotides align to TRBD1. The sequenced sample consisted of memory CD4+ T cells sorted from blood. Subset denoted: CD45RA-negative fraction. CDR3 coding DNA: TGCGCCAGCAGCCAAGCCCGGGACAGGGGTGGCAATCAGCCCCAGCATTTT. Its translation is CASSQARDRGGNQPQHF.